A single sample is the source of the 7 T cell receptor beta chains below, sequenced in a study of Ad26.COV2.S vaccination and SARS-CoV-2 variants. TCRdb keeps only in-frame clones here, not all; method: immunoSEQ multiplex PCR. Among 300,000 to 350,000 clones listed, around four fifths were seen once. Treatment in this sample: about 20 received Ad26.COV2.S at low or high dose, single or two shots; 5 received placebo; per-sample allocation not given. Day 63 following the first vaccine or placebo injection was when the samples were taken. Specimen: peripheral blood, collected in a trial of Ad26.COV2.S vaccine versus placebo. The receptor set was obtained from a person aged 18 to 65 who received the Ad26.COV2.S COVID-19 vaccine or a placebo.

The gene calls are TRBV6-6 and TRBJ1-5; D is unclear. The CDR3 sequence is 16 residues long. Trimming pared 0 bases from V and 1 base from J, leaving 10 bases between. The V gene's germline CDR1 is MNHNY and CDR2 SVGAGI (reference sequence). The CDR3 coding sequence is TGTGCCAGCAGTTACTCGATGGCATCCAGCAATCAGCCCCAGCATTTT. Protein product: CASSYSMASSNQPQHF.

This clone was seen just once. The chain uses TRBV11-2 and TRBJ2-5, with D tentatively TRBD1 or TRBD2 (5 bases each). Germline values: CDR1 SGHAT, CDR2 FQNNGV. The CDR3 length is 16 residues. V was shortened by 3 bases and J by 4 bases, with 18 bases between the two germline ends. The CDR3 protein is CASSFPVTRGAETQYF. CDR3 sequence (DNA): TGTGCCAGCAGCTTTCCCGTGACAAGAGGGGCAGAGACCCAGTACTTC.

The table lists this clone with a count of one. V usage is TRBV5-1 and J usage is TRBJ1-6; the match to TRBD1 covers 7 bases. After removal of 3 bases from V and 0 bases from J, the junction contained 9 bases not matched to a gene. This CDR3 is 18 amino acids long. Germline V gene sequence: CDR1 SGHRS, CDR2 YFSETQ. CDR3 DNA: TGCGCCAGCAGCTCGGGGACAGATCTAAGCTCCTATAATTCACCCCTCCACTTT. Its translation is CASSSGTDLSSYNSPLHF.

The chain is built from TRBV6-5 and TRBJ1-1; D uncertain. Trimming stripped 2 bases from V and 1 base from J, with 11 bases between. The CDR3 is 15 amino acids. Germline CDR1 is MNHEY and CDR2 is SVGAGI. The CDR3 coding sequence is TGTGCCAGCAGTTACCAGAACGTCCCGAACACTGAAGCTTTCTTT. This translates into CASSYQNVPNTEAFF.

This sequence joins TRBV2 and TRBJ1-1; unclear D gene. Trimming removed 8 bases at V and 5 bases at J, with 15 bases between. Germline V gives CDR1 SNHLY, CDR2 FYNNEI. CDR3 size: 13 residues. In DNA, the CDR3 is TGTGCCAGCCTAAGTAGTCCGGGTACTGAAGCTTTCTTT. It yields the protein CASLSSPGTEAFF.

The V and J genes are TRBV27 and TRBJ2-7; TRBD2 aligns across 9 bases. Germline V gene sequence: CDR1 MNHEY, CDR2 SMNVEV (reference sequence). J gave up 6 bases and V 2 bases, and 8 bases lay outside the gene matches. The CDR3 consists of 15 residues. As DNA, the CDR3 is TGTGCCAGCAGTTTAGGGGCGGGGGGGATGGTCGAGCAGTACTTC. Amino acid sequence: CASSLGAGGMVEQYF.

Notes on this clone: The DNA is left out, because the CDR3 cannot be placed on it with certainty; the CDR3 is given as TCRdb lists it. The chain has TRBV5-4 and TRBJ1-4; the D segment call TRBD1 is taken from the table without a DNA check. The CDR3 is 16 amino acids in total, end residues counted. Germline V CDR1 and CDR2: SGHNT, YYREEE (reference sequence). Here the CDR3 reads CASSSGQGAPNEKLFF.